This record covers a single T cell receptor (beta chain). The antigen remains undetermined. This was the immunoSEQ version 4 assay in survey mode. Data came from immunoSEQ multiplex PCR; TCRdb stores just in-frame clones and leaves some out. The sample shows over 35,000 clones, roughly 92% of them seen only once. Cells were stimulated nonspecifically with anti-CD3/anti-CD28 magnetic beads. Responding CD4+ T cells were sorted by upregulation of both CD40 ligand and CD69. This specimen belongs to a study of persistence of HIV-infected CD4 T cells. Germline CDR1 and CDR2: LGHNA and YNFKEQ. The V end lost 3 bases, the J end lost 3 bases, and 15 bases lay between the germline ends. The CDR3 extends over 15 amino acids.

The material sequenced was CD4+ T cells sorted from PBMCs after approximately 19-hour stimulation, taken from a patient who received antiretroviral therapy. The receptor was derived from an adult man with HIV who was CMV-seropositive. This chain uses TRBV4-2 with TRBJ2-7; the D gene is possibly TRBD1 (6 bases). The CDR3 region has the DNA TGTGCCAGCAGCCAGAAGAAGGGACATAGCTACGAGCAGTACTTC. Protein: CASSQKKGHSYEQYF.